Here is one T cell receptor beta chain with its context. Its antigen remains unidentified. A far larger clone is one nucleotide away, so this likely arose from a read error. The CDR3 runs to 13 residues. Germline V gene data show CDR1 as MGHRA and CDR2 as YSYEKL. The entry originates in a study of prognosis after radiotherapy for stage I lung cancer. Overall study: Newly diagnosed primary stage I lung tumors were found in approximately 14 patients, while oligometastatic NSCLC after surgical resection of the primary tumor was found in four or five.

Overall study findings and caveats: Shannon entropy after stereotactic body radiation therapy was lower in patients who developed distant metastases.

The genomic DNA TCR beta CDR3 region underwent two rounds of multiplex PCR. First-round PCR used primers specific to each TRBV and TRBJ gene. The second PCR round used universal primers. TCRdb passed the multiplex PCR reads through MiXCR, listing each CDR3 protein once. The sample includes more than 13,000 distinct CDR3 sequences, 25% to 30% of them seen just once. The rearrangement joins TRBV4-1 to TRBJ1-6; 8 nucleotides line up with TRBD1. The end of the DNA fits TRBJ1-1 better, so the J call may be wrong. Sequenced material: PBMCs, taken before or after stereotactic body radiation therapy (not recorded which). This TCR was recovered from a donor over 45 with non-small cell lung cancer. CDR3 loop: CASSGLDRETAFF. The CDR3 coding sequence is TGCGCCAGCAGCGGCCTGGACAGGGAAACAGCTTTCTTT.